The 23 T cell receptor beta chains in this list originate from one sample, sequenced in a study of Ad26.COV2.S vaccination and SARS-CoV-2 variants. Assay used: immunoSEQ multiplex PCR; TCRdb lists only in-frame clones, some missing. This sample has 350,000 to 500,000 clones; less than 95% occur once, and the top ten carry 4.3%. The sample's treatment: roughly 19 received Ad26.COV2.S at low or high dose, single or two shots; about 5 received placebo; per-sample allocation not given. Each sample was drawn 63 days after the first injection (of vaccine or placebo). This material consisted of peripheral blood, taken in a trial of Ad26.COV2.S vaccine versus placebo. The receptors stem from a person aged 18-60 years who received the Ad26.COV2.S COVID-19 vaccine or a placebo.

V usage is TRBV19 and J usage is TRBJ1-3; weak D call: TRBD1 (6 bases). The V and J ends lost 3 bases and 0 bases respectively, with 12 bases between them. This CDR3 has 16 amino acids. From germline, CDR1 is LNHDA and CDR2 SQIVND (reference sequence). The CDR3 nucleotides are TGTGCCAGTAGTATTCCAGGGGAGAGCTCTGGAAACACCATATATTTT. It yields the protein CASSIPGESSGNTIYF.

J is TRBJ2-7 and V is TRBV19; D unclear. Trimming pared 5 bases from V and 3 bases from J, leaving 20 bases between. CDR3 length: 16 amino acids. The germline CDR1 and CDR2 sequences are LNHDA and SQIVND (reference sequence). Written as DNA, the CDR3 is TGTGCCAGTAGTCCGTCTGGGCTCGATGGCTACTACGAGCAGTACTTC. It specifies CASSPSGLDGYYEQYF.

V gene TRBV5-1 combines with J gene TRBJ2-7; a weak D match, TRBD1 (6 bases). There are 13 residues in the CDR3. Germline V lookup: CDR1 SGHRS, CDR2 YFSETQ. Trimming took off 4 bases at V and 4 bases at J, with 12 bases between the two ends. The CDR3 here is CASSLGQFYEQYF. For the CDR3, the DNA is TGCGCCAGCAGCCTAGGACAGTTTTACGAGCAGTACTTC.

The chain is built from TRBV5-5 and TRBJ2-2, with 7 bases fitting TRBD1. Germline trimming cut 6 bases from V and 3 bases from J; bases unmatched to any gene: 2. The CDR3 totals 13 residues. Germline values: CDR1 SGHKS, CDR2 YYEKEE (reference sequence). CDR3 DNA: TGTGCCAGCATCGACAGGGACACCGGGGAGCTGTTTTTT. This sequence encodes CASIDRDTGELFF.

DNA for the CDR3: TGTGCCAGCAGTTACTCGAATTCGCGGGCAACCTACGAGCAGTACTTC. Its translation: CASSYSNSRATYEQYF. The V call is TRBV6-2 or TRBV6-3, the J call TRBJ2-7, with D possibly matching TRBD2 (5 bases). Germline CDR1 is MNHEY and CDR2 is SVGEGT. This CDR3 has 16 residues. V was clipped by 0 bases and J by 2 bases, with 14 bases between them.

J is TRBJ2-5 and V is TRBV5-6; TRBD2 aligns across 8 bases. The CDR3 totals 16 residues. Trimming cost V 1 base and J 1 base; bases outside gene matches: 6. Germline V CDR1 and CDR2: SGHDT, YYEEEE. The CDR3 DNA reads TGTGCCAGCAGCTTGCTCACTAGCGGAATCCAAGAGACCCAGTACTTC. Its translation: CASSLLTSGIQETQYF.

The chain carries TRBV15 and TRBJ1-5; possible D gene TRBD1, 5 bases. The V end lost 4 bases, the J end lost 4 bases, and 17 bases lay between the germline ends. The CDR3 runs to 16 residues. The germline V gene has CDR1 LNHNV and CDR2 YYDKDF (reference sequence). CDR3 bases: TGTGCCACCAGCAAGGACGTGGGACGAGCAAATCAGCCCCAGCATTTT. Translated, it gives CATSKDVGRANQPQHF.

The CDR3 coding sequence is TGTGCCAGCAGCGTAGGGGGTAGCGGGAGCTCCTACGAGCAGTACTTC. Amino acid sequence: CASSVGGSGSSYEQYF. The chain couples TRBV9 to TRBJ2-7; TRBD2 matches at 9 bases. Germline V gives CDR1 SGDLS, CDR2 YYNGEE. The CDR3 is 16 residues long. Trimming took 0 bases from V and 0 from J; bases not matched to a gene: 4.

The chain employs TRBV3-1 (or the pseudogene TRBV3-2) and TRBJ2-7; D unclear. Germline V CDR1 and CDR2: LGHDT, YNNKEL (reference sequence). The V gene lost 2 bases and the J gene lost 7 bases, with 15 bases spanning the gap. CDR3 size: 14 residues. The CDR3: CASSQRGTVEEQYF. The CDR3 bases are TGTGCCAGCAGCCAAAGAGGCACCGTGGAGGAGCAGTACTTC.

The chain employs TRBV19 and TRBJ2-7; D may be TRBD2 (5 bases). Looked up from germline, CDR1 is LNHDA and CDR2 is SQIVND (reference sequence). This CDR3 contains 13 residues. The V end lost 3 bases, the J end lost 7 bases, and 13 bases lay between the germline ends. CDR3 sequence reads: CASSMVPSGEQYF. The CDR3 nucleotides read TGTGCCAGTAGTATGGTCCCCAGCGGAGAGCAGTACTTC.

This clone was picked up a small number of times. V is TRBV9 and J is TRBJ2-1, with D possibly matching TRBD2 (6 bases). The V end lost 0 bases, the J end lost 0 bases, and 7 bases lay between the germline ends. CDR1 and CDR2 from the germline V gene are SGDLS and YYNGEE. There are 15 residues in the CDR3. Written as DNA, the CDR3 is TGTGCCAGCAGCGTAGACGGGGGCTCCTACAATGAGCAGTTCTTC. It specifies CASSVDGGSYNEQFF.

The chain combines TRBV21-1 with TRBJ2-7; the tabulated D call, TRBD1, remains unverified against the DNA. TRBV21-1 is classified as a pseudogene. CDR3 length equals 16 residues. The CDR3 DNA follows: TGTGCCAGCAGCAGGTCGTACGGAAAACAGGGAAACGAGCAGTACTTC. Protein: CASSRSYGKQGNEQYF.

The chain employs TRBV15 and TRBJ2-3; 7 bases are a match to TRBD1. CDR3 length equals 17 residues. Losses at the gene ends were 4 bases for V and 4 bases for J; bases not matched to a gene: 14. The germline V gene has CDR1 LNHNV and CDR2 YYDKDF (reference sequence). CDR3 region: CATSTWAAGGRADTQYF. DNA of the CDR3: TGTGCCACCAGCACCTGGGCGGCAGGGGGAAGAGCAGATACGCAGTATTTT.

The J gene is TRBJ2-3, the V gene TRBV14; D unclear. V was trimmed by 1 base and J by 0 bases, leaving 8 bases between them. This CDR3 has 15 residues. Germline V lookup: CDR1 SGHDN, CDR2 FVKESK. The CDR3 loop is CASSQALGSTDTQYF. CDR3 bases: TGTGCCAGCAGCCAAGCTCTCGGTAGCACAGATACGCAGTATTTT.

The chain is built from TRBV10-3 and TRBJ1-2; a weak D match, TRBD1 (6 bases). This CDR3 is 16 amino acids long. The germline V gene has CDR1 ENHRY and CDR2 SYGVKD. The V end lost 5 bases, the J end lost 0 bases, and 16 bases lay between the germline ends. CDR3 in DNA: TGTGCCATCAGTTTCCCTGAACAGGGCACTAACTATGGCTACACCTTC. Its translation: CAISFPEQGTNYGYTF.

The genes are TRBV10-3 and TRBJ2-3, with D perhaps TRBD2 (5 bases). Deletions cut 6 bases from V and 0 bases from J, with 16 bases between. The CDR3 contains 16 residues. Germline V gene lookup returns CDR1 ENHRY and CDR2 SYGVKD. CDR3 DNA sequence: TGTGCCATCAGCCTCCGGGATCCTACTAGCACAGATACGCAGTATTTT. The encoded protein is CAISLRDPTSTDTQYF.

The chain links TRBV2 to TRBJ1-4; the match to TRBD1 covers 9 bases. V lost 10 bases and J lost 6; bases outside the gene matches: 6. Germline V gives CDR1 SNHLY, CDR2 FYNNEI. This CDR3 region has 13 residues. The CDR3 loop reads CAKKDRGDEKLFF. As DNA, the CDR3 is TGTGCCAAAAAGGACAGGGGAGATGAAAAACTGTTTTTT.

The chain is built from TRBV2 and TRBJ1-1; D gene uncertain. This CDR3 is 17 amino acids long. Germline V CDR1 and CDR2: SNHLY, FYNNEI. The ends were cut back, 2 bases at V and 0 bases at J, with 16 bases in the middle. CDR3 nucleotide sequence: TGTGCCAGCAGTGAAAGGAGGCTCGATAACATGAACACTGAAGCTTTCTTT. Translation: CASSERRLDNMNTEAFF.

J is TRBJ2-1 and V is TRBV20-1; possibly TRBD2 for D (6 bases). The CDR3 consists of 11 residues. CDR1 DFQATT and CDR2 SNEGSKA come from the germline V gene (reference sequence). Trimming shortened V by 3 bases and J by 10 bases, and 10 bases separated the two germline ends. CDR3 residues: CSASPAGEQFF. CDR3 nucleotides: TGCAGTGCTAGCCCCGCGGGAGAGCAGTTCTTC.

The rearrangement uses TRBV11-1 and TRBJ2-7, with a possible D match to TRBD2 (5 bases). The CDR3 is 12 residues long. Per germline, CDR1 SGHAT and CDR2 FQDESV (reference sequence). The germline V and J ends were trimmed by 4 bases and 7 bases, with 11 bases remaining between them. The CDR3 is CASSSDSGEQYF. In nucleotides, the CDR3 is TGTGCCAGCAGCTCGGACTCGGGTGAGCAGTACTTC.

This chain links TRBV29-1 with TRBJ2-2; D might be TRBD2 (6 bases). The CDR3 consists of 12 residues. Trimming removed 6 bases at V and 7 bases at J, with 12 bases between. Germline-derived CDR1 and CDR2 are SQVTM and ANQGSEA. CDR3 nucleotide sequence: TGCAGCGTCTGCCCGACTAGCGGGGAGCTGTTTTTT. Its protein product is CSVCPTSGELFF.

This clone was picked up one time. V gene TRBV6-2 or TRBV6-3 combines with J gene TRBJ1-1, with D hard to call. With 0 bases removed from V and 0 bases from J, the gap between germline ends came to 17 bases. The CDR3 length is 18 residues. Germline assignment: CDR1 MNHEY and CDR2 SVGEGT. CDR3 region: CASSYSISGRLLNTEAFF. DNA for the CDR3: TGTGCCAGCAGTTACTCGATTTCTGGGAGGCTGTTGAACACTGAAGCTTTCTTT.

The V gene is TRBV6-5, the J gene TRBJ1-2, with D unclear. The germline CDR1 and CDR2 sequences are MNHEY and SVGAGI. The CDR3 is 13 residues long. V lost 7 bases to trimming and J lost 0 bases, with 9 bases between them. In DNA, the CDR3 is TGTGCCAGCACCCGGGCGGCTAACTATGGCTACACCTTC. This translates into CASTRAANYGYTF.